This T cell receptor (beta chain) is from a study of blood T cell repertoires in COVID-19. This CDR3 has 16 residues. The ends were cut back, 6 bases at V and 4 bases at J, with 22 bases in the middle. Germline V gene data show CDR1 as MNHEY and CDR2 as SMNVEV (reference sequence). Measured with immunoSEQ multiplex PCR; TCRdb has only the in-frame clones, and not every one. The sample contains 290,000 or so clones, about 89% of which appear only once. This TCR derives from a young woman who had recovered from COVID-19. The chain combines TRBV27 with TRBJ2-7, with D maybe TRBD2 (5 bases). Sample: PBMCs or T cells enriched from blood (not recorded which). The CDR3 DNA follows: TGTGCCAGCAGACGCCGATCAGGACCCGCGGGTTACGAGCAGTACTTC. It encodes CASRRRSGPAGYEQYF.